This TCR beta chain was obtained from a study of blood T cell repertoires in COVID-19. Study summary: COVID-19 samples from acute and convalescent phases originated in the United States, Italy and Spain. From T cells, B-cell-depleted T cells, or PBMCs came the material, which was cDNA or gDNA.

This CDR3 is built from 11 residues. Germline CDR1 and CDR2: WSHSY and SAAADI. The V gene end was trimmed by 7 bases and the J gene end by 12 bases; junction bases not matched to a gene: 5. In the authors' methods: Counts of nucleated cells, estimated from reference gene primer amplification, were obtained. Produced via immunoSEQ multiplex PCR; TCRdb's table is partial and in-frame only. That table is the source of V, J and clone size, and D and trimming were worked out from the DNA. The table records about 140,000 clones, about three quarters of them present only once. The gene calls are TRBV10-2 and TRBJ2-1, with 8 bases fitting TRBD1. Sequencing was carried out using peripheral blood. The clonotype originates from a man at least 80 years old with acute or convalescent COVID-19. The CDR3 here is CASTQGAGQFF. CDR3 nucleotides: TGCGCCAGCACGCAGGGGGCCGGGCAGTTCTTC.